This T cell receptor (beta chain) was identified during a study of PD-1 blockade in classical Hodgkin lymphoma. Time point noted: newly diagnosed, previously untreated cHL patient sample. By magnetic negative selection, CD8+ T cells were isolated from the thawed PBMCs. This table comes from immunoSEQ multiplex PCR, and its TCRdb copy is limited to in-frame clones, with some not included. The repertoire holds 3,500 to 5,000 clones, with more than 65% as singletons. This sequence originates from a human donor with classical Hodgkin lymphoma. The sample taken for sequencing was CD8+ T cells from blood.

This chain's CDR3 is CSVEDQDAGLNYGYTF. The CDR3 DNA sequence: TGCAGCGTTGAAGATCAAGACGCCGGCCTTAACTATGGCTACACCTTC. The J gene is TRBJ1-2, the V gene TRBV29-1; D remains ambiguous. Germline CDR1 SQVTM, CDR2 ANQGSEA. The CDR3 totals 16 residues. Trimming cost V 0 bases and J 1 base, with 15 bases left between them.